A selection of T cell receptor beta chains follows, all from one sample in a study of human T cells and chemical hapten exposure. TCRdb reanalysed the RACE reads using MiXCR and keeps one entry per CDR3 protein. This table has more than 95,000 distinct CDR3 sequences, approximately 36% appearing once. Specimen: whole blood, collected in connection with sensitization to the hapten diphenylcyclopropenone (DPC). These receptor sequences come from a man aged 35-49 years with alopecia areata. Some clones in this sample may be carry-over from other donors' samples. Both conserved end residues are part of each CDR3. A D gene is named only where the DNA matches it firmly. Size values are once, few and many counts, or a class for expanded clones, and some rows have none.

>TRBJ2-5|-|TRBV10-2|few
CASSVGSQETQYF
TGCGCCAGCAGTGTAGGCTCCCAGGAGACCCAGTACTTC
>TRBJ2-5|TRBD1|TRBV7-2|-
CASSRGQAQETQYF
TGTGCCAGCAGCCGTGGACAGGCCCAAGAGACCCAGTACTTC
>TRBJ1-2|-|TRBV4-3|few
CASSQDRGMNYGYTF
TGCGCCAGCAGCCAAGATAGAGGGATGAACTATGGCTACACCTTC
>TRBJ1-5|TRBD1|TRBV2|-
CASRGQVSNQPQHF
TGTGCCAGCAGGGGACAGGTCAGCAATCAGCCCCAGCATTTT
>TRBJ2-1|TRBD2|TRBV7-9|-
CASSWTGLAEYNEQFF
TGTGCCAGCAGCTGGACGGGACTAGCGGAGTACAATGAGCAGTTCTTC
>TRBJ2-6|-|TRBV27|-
CASSGGGSISGANVLTF
TGTGCCAGCAGCGGAGGGGGGTCTATCTCTGGGGCCAACGTCCTGACTTTC
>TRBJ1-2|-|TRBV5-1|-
CASSLERVGAYGYTF
TGCGCCAGCAGCTTGGAAAGGGTAGGGGCCTATGGCTACACCTTC
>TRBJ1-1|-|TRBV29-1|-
CSAYHTEAFF
TGCAGCGCTTACCACACTGAAGCTTTCTTT
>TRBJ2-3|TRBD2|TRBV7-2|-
CASSSLAAPGPDTQYF
TGTGCCAGCAGTTCTCTAGCGGCCCCGGGGCCAGATACGCAGTATTTT
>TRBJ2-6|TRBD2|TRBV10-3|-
CAISELAGAGANVLTF
TGTGCCATCAGTGAACTGGCGGGAGCTGGGGCCAACGTCCTGACTTTC